These T cell receptor beta chains were read from a single sample in a study of human T cells and chemical hapten exposure. TCRdb reanalysed the RACE reads using MiXCR and keeps one entry per CDR3 protein. Of tens of thousands of distinct CDR3 sequences listed, 6% to 7.5% are singletons. Material for sequencing was whole blood. The receptor source for this set is a human donor in good health. Some clones in this sample may be carry-over from other donors' samples. Both conserved end residues are trimmed from each CDR3.

v_call: TRBV3-1; cdr3_aa: ASSRSGRGTYEQY
v_call: TRBV5-1; cdr3_aa: ASSRNQETQY
v_call: TRBV11-2; cdr3_aa: ASRPVRARITEAF
v_call: TRBV6-1; cdr3_aa: ASSEQGARGTEAF
v_call: TRBV20-1; cdr3_aa: SAAPRDKAF
v_call: TRBV5-1; cdr3_aa: ASSLALRAGSRDYGYT
v_call: TRBV6-1; cdr3_aa: ASSGDRYQPQH
v_call: TRBV4-2; cdr3_aa: ASRASGRSSGELF
v_call: TRBV7-9; cdr3_aa: ASSWGQGGLLI
v_call: TRBV6-5; cdr3_aa: ASSGTSNTGELF
v_call: TRBV20-1; cdr3_aa: SARAVSTDTQY
v_call: TRBV30; cdr3_aa: AWSVTVQGYSPLH
v_call: TRBV10-2; cdr3_aa: ASSEYWHTEAF
v_call: TRBV30; cdr3_aa: AWSPGQITEAF
v_call: TRBV30; cdr3_aa: AWSARGSGDQPQH
v_call: TRBV9; cdr3_aa: ASSVDAGSAYEQY
v_call: TRBV6-6; cdr3_aa: ASSYFEGANQPQH
v_call: TRBV6-5; cdr3_aa: ASSQAGNYGYT
v_call: TRBV5-5; cdr3_aa: ASSRSGGDYTGELF
v_call: TRBV11-2; cdr3_aa: ASSSIRGSGANVLT
v_call: TRBV2; cdr3_aa: ASSIRIAGDTQY
v_call: TRBV5-1; cdr3_aa: ASSLDSYEKLF
v_call: TRBV7-2; cdr3_aa: ASSPDRGGYNEQF
v_call: TRBV7-8; cdr3_aa: ASSSRRGEQF
v_call: TRBV27; cdr3_aa: ASSWRTHSEAF
v_call: TRBV11-2; cdr3_aa: ASSLDRGGAEAF
v_call: TRBV5-1; cdr3_aa: ASSSTSLDTQY
v_call: TRBV11-2; cdr3_aa: ASSSGGGLRYT
v_call: TRBV6-2/TRBV6-3; cdr3_aa: ASRGLAGGNEQF
v_call: TRBV14; cdr3_aa: ASSQDKRQWRMNTEAF
v_call: TRBV5-1; cdr3_aa: ASSLGPGGNVEAF
v_call: TRBV28; cdr3_aa: ASSLSQGATETQY
v_call: TRBV12-3/TRBV12-4; cdr3_aa: ACPLSSGNTIY
v_call: TRBV12-3/TRBV12-4; cdr3_aa: ASTLGTFTDTQY
v_call: TRBV6-5; cdr3_aa: ASSYSVAGGTSTDTQY
v_call: TRBV7-2; cdr3_aa: ASSQQTGATEQY
v_call: TRBV5-1; cdr3_aa: ASSFGTGGKNQPQH
v_call: TRBV6-1; cdr3_aa: ASTGGYEQY
v_call: TRBV7-2; cdr3_aa: ASSRDGGGSSYEQY
v_call: TRBV27; cdr3_aa: ASSFDSSLYNEQF
v_call: TRBV6-5; cdr3_aa: ASSYGGGDANEQF
v_call: TRBV27; cdr3_aa: ASSLSGATEAF
v_call: TRBV28; cdr3_aa: ASRNSTGLVY
v_call: TRBV20-1; cdr3_aa: SALTGNNEKLF
v_call: TRBV6-2/TRBV6-3; cdr3_aa: ASKAADTQY
v_call: TRBV4-2; cdr3_aa: ASSQDLTRYNEQF
v_call: TRBV18; cdr3_aa: ASSPGLEQETQY
v_call: TRBV2; cdr3_aa: ASSALQGLNEKLF
v_call: TRBV2; cdr3_aa: ASRYGLAGHNEQF
v_call: TRBV28; cdr3_aa: ASSFSTPSVGAF
v_call: TRBV20-1; cdr3_aa: SAIPRGQGFNQPQH
v_call: TRBV5-4; cdr3_aa: ASSPDAGNEKLF
v_call: TRBV28; cdr3_aa: ATLPGPSYAETQY
v_call: TRBV3-1; cdr3_aa: ASSRPGPLFGNIQY
v_call: TRBV6-1; cdr3_aa: ASSPEGGTEAF